This T cell receptor (beta chain) stems from a study of CD8 T cells in Susac syndrome. Roughly 0.45 to 1 ug RNA was reverse transcribed with random hexamers. An immunoSEQ multiplex PCR amplified TCR beta CDR3 over 54 Vbeta and 13 Jbeta. A single record per CDR3 protein comes from TCRdb applying MiXCR to the immunoSEQ multiplex PCR reads. The repertoire holds about 300,000 distinct CDR3 sequences, with roughly 85% as singletons. The V and J ends lost 4 bases and 0 bases respectively, with 16 bases between them. Germline CDR1 is MNHEY and CDR2 is SMNVEV (reference sequence). This CDR3 has 18 residues. TCR beta sequencing covered blood CD8+ and CD4+ T cells. It was treatment-naive patients with stable or active relapsing-remitting disease who made up the multiple sclerosis controls. Through negative isolation, CD4+ and CD8+ T cells were obtained, while TEMRA cells were enriched using FACS.

The sequenced material came from CD8+ T cells from PBMCs. The chain carries TRBV27 and TRBJ2-6, with D possibly matching TRBD2 (6 bases). The receptor comes from a human donor with multiple sclerosis. The CDR3: CASSSPGTGTSGANVLTF. The CDR3 DNA follows: TGTGCCAGCAGTTCCCCCGGGACTGGTACCTCTGGGGCCAACGTCCTGACTTTC.